This T cell receptor (beta chain) was captured in a study of cytomegalovirus exposure and HLA in healthy donors. Study results and caveats: Later on, an analysis found that several of the most significant clusters appeared to be linked to common viral pathogens, which included parvovirus B19. In a later analysis, specific HLA alleles were associated with 15,000 or so TCR beta sequences at a 0.05 false discovery rate. By a later analysis, the bulk of CMV-associated TCR beta chains appeared HLA-restricted.

The PCR had 60 Vbeta and 13 Jbeta primers. Using immunoSEQ multiplex PCR, the repertoire was profiled, and TCRdb retains in-frame clones only, with some absent. The sample consists of roughly 200,000 clones, 70% to 80% of them appearing once. The germline V gene encodes CDR1 MNHEY and CDR2 SVGAGI. There are 13 residues in the CDR3. V was cut by 6 bases and J by 7 bases, with 13 bases left in between. Details on this clone: Its specificity is unknown.

The clonotype comes from a woman under 40 in good health and CMV-seronegative. The specimen was PBMCs. J is TRBJ1-5 and V is TRBV6-5; D unclear. The chain's CDR3 is CASSPGRVQPQHF. The CDR3 bases are TGTGCCAGCAGCCCCGGCCGGGTCCAGCCCCAGCATTTT.